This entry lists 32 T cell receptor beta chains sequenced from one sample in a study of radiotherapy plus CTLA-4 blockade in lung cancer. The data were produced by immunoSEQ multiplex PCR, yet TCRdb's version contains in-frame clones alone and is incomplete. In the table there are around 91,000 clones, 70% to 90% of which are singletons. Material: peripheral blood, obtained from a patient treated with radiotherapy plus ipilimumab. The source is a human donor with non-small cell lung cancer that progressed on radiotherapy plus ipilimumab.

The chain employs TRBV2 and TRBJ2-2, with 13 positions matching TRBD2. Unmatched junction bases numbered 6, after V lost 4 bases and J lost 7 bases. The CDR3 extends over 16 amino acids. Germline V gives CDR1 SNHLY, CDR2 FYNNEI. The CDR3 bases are TGTGCCAGCAGTGGACTAGCGGGAGGTTTTAGCGGGGAGCTGTTTTTT. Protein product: CASSGLAGGFSGELFF.

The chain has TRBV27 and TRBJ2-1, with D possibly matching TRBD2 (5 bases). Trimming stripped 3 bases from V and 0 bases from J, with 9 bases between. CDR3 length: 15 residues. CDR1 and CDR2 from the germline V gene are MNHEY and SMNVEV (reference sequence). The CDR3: CASSLRVSSYNEQFF. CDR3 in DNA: TGTGCCAGCAGTTTGCGGGTGAGCTCCTACAATGAGCAGTTCTTC.

This CDR3 is CASSPGAGEKLFF. CDR3 nucleotide sequence: TGCGCCAGCAGTCCAGGGGCGGGTGAAAAACTGTTTTTT. The gene calls are TRBV10-1 and TRBJ1-4; a possible D gene is TRBD1 (6 bases). V dropped 5 bases and J dropped 7 bases, with 11 bases sitting between them. CDR3 length: 13 residues. Germline CDR1 and CDR2: WNHNN and SYGVQD (reference sequence).

CDR3 amino acids: CAWSRESYGYTF. The CDR3 DNA is TGTGCCTGGAGTCGGGAGAGCTATGGCTACACCTTC. The chain is built from TRBV30 and TRBJ1-2; D gene ambiguous. Looked up from germline, CDR1 is GTSNPN and CDR2 is SVGIG (reference sequence). The CDR3 is 12 amino acids. V was trimmed by 2 bases and J by 4 bases, leaving 8 bases between them.

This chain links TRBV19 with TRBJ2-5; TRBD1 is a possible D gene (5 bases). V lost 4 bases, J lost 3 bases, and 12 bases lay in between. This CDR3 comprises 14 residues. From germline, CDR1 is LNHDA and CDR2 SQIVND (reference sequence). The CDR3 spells CASSRPTEKETQYF. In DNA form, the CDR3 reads TGTGCCAGTAGTAGGCCGACAGAAAAAGAGACCCAGTACTTC.

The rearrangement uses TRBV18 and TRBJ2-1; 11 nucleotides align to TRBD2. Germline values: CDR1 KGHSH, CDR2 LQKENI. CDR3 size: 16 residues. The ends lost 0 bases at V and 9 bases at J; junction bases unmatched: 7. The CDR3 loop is CASSPPALAGAGEQFF. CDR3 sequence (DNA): TGTGCCAGCTCACCACCGGCACTAGCGGGAGCGGGTGAGCAGTTCTTC.

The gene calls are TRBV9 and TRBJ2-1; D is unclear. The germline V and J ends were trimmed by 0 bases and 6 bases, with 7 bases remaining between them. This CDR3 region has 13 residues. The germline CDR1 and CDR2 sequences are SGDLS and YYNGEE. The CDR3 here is CASSVGLVNEQFF. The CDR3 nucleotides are TGTGCCAGCAGCGTAGGGCTAGTCAATGAGCAGTTCTTC. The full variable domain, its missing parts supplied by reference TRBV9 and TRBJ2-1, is DSGVTQTPKHLITATGQRVTLRCSPRSGDLSVYWYQQSLDQGLQFLIQYYNGEERAKGNILERFSAQQFPDLHSELNLSSLELGDSALYFCASSVGLVNEQFFGPGTRLTVL.

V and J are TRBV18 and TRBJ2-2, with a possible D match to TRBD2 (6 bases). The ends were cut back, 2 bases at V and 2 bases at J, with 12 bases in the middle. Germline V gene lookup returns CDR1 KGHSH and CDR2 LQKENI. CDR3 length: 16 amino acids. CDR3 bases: TGTGCCAGCTCACCAGCACTAGCTCCTAACACCGGGGAGCTGTTTTTT. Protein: CASSPALAPNTGELFF. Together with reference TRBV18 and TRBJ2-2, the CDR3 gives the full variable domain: NAGVMQNPRHLVRRRGQEARLRCSPMKGHSHVYWYRQLPEEGLKFMVYLQKENIIDESGMPKERFSAEFPKEGPSILRIQQVVRGDSAAYFCASSPALAPNTGELFFGEGSRLTVL.

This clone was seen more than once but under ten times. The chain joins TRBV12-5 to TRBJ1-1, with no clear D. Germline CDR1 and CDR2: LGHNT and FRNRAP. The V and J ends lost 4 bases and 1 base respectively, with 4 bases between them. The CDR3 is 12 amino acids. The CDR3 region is CASGYGNTEAFF. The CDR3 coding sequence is TGTGCTAGTGGTTATGGGAACACTGAAGCTTTCTTT.

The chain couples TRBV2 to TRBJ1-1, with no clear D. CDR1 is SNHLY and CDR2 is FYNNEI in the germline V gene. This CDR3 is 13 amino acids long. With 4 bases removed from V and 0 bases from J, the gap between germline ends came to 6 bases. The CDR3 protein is CASSVYMNTEAFF. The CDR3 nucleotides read TGTGCCAGCAGTGTGTACATGAACACTGAAGCTTTCTTT.

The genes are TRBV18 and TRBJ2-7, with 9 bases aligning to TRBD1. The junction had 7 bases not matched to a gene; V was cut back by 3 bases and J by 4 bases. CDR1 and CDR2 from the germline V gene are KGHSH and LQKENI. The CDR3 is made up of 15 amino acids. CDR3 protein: CASSPSGTGSYEQYF. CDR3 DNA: TGTGCCAGCTCACCCTCCGGGACAGGGAGTTACGAGCAGTACTTC.

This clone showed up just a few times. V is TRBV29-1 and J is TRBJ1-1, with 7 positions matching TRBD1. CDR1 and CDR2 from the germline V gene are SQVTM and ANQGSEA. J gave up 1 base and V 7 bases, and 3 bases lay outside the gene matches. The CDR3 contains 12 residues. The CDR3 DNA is TGCAGCGGGGGACAGCAGAACACTGAAGCTTTCTTT. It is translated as CSGGQQNTEAFF.

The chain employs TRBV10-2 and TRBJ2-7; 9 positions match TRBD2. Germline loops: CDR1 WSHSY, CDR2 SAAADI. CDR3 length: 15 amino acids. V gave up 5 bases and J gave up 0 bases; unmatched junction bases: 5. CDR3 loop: CASSLAGVNSYEQYF. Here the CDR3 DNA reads TGCGCCAGCAGTTTAGCGGGAGTAAACTCCTACGAGCAGTACTTC.

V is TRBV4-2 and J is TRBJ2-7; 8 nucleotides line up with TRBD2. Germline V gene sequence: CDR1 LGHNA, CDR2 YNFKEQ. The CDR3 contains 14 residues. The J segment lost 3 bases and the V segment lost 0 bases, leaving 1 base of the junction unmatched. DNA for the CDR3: TGTGCCAGCAGCCAAGATACTAGCGGCTACGAGCAGTACTTC. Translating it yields CASSQDTSGYEQYF.

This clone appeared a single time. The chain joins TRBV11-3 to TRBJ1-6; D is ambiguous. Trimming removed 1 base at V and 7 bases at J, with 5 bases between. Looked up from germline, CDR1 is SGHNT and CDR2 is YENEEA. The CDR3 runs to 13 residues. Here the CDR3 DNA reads TGTGCCAGCAGCTTAGTCCCGAATTCACCCCTCCACTTT. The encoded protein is CASSLVPNSPLHF.

The DNA for the CDR3 is TGTGCCAGCAGCTTGACTTTGCGTCTAGTTTTGGACAAGCAGTACTTC. This codes for CASSLTLRLVLDKQYF. This chain links TRBV5-4 with TRBJ2-7, with D maybe TRBD1 (5 bases). Germline V gives CDR1 SGHNT, CDR2 YYREEE (reference sequence). V was shortened by 1 base and J by 8 bases, with 22 bases between the two germline ends. The CDR3 is made up of 16 amino acids.

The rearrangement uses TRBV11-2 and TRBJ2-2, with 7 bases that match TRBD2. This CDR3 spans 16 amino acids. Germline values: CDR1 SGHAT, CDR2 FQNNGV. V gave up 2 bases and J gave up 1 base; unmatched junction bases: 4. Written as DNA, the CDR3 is TGTGCCAGCAGCTTATCCCCTAGCGGGAACACCGGGGAGCTGTTTTTT. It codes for CASSLSPSGNTGELFF. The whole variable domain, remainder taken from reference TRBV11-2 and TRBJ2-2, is EAGVAQSPRYKIIEKRQSVAFWCNPISGHATLYWYQQILGQGPKLLIQFQNNGVVDDSQLPKDRFSAERLKGVDSTLKIQPAKLEDSAVYLCASSLSPSGNTGELFFGEGSRLTVL.

The CDR3 DNA reads as TGCGCCAGCAGCCCAGCGGGAATGAGTAACGGGAGAAACATTCAGTACTTC. Residues: CASSPAGMSNGRNIQYF. The chain has TRBV5-1 and TRBJ2-4; TRBD2 matches at 7 bases. With V trimmed by 4 bases and J by 6 bases, 16 bases remained unmatched. Germline-derived CDR1 and CDR2 are SGHRS and YFSETQ. The CDR3 has 17 residues.

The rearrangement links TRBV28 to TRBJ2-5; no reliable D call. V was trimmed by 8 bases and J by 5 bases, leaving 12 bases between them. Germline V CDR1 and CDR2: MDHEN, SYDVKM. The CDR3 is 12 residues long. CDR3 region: CASSPPRETQYF. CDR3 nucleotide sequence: TGTGCCAGCTCTCCCCCCAGGGAGACCCAGTACTTC.

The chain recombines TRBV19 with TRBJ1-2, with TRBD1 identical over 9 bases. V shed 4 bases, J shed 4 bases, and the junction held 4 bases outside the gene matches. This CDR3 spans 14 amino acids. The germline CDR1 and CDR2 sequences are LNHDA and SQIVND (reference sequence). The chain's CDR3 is CASSTGTGSYGYTF. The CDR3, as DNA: TGTGCCAGTAGTACAGGGACAGGGAGCTATGGCTACACCTTC. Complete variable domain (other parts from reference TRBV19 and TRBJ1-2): DGGITQSPKYLFRKEGQNVTLSCEQNLNHDAMYWYRQDPGQGLRLIYYSQIVNDFQKGDIAEGYSVSREKKESFPLTVTSAQKNPTAFYLCASSTGTGSYGYTFGSGTRLTVV.

The CDR3 nucleotides are TGTGCCAGCAGTCGGGGACAGGGGATGGCAGATACGCAGTATTTT. Amino acid sequence: CASSRGQGMADTQYF. The rearrangement uses TRBV2 and TRBJ2-3, with TRBD1 matching 10 bases. CDR1 is SNHLY and CDR2 is FYNNEI in the germline V gene. V lost 5 bases and J lost 4; bases outside the gene matches: 6. The CDR3 is 15 amino acids.

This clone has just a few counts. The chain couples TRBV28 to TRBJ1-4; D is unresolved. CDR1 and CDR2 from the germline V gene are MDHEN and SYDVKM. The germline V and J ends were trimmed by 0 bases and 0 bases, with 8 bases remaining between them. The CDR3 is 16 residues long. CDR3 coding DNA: TGTGCCAGCAGTTTATGGGCGCCTGCAACTAATGAAAAACTGTTTTTT. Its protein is CASSLWAPATNEKLFF.

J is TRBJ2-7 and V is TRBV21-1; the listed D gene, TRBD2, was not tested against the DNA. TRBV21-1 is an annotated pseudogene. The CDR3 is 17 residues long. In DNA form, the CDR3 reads TGTGCCAGCAGCAAGGCGGGAGTTGAGGCGGTCGGCTACGAGCAGTACTTC. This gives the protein CASSKAGVEAVGYEQYF.

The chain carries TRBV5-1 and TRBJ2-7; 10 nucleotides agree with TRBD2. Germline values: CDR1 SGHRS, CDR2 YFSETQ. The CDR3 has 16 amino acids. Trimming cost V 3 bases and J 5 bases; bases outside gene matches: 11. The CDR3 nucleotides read TGCGCCAGCAGCTCACCCAGCGGGAGGGCCTGGGACGAGCAGTACTTC. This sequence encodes CASSSPSGRAWDEQYF.

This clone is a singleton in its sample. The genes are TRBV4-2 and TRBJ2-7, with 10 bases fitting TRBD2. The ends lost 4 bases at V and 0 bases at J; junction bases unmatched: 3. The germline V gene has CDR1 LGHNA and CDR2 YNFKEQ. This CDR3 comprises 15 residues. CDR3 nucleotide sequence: TGTGCCAGCAGCCGACCTAGCGGGAGCTCCTACGAGCAGTACTTC. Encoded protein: CASSRPSGSSYEQYF.

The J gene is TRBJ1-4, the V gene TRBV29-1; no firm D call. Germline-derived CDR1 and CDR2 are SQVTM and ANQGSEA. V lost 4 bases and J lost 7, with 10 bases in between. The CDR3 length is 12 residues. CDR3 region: CSVGHLGEKLFF. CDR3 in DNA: TGCAGCGTTGGTCACTTGGGTGAAAAACTGTTTTTT.

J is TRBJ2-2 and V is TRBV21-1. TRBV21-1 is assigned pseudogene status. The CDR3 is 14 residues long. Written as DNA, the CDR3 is TGTGCCAGCCTCGGTGGGGATCGCACCGGGGAGCTGTTTTTT. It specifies CASLGGDRTGELFF.

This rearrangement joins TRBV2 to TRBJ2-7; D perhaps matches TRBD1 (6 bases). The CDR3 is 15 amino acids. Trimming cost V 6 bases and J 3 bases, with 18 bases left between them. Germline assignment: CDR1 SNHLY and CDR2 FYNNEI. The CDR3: CASRGYSTGFYEQYF. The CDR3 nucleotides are TGTGCCAGCAGGGGGTACTCGACAGGTTTCTACGAGCAGTACTTC.

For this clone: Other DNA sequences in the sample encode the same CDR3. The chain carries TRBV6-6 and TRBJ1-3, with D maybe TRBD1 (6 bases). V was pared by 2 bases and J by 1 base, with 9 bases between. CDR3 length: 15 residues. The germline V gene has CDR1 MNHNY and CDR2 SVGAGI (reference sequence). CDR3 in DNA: TGTGCCAGCAGTTACCCAACAGGGTCTGGAAACACCATATATTTT. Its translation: CASSYPTGSGNTIYF.

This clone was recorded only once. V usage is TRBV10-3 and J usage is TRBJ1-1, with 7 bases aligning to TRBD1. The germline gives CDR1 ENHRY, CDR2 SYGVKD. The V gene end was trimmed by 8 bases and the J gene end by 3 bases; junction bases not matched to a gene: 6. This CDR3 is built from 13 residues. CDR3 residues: CAIGTGDDTEAFF. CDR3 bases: TGTGCCATCGGTACAGGGGACGACACTGAAGCTTTCTTT.

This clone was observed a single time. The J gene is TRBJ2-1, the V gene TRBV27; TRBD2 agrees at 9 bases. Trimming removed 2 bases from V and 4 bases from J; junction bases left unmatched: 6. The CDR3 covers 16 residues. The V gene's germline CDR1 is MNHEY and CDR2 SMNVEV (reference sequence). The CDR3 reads CASSLRVTSGYNEQFF. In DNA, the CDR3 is TGTGCCAGCAGTTTAAGAGTGACTAGCGGTTACAATGAGCAGTTCTTC.

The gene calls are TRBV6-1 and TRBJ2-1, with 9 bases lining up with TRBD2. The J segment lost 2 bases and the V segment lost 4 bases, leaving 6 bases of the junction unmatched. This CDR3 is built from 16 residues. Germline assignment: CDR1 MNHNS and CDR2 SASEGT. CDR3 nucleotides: TGTGCCAGCAGTGCGCTAAGACTAGCGGCCTACAATGAGCAGTTCTTC. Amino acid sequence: CASSALRLAAYNEQFF.